This TCR beta chain was observed in a study of cytomegalovirus exposure and HLA in healthy donors. The germline V gene has CDR1 MNHEY and CDR2 SVGAGI. Germline trimming cut 5 bases from V and 2 bases from J; bases unmatched to any gene: 7. CDR3 length: 15 residues. General observations from the study: TCR beta V segments were, for the most part, productive about 87% or about 30% of the time in an earlier analysis.

For this clone: Antigen unknown.

Primers included in the PCR were 60 Vbeta and 13 Jbeta primers. The assay was immunoSEQ multiplex PCR, and TCRdb's table has in-frame clones only and misses some. The sample holds approximately 110,000 clones, approximately 80% seen once. The material sequenced was PBMCs. The chain carries TRBV6-5 and TRBJ1-1, with 8 bases aligning to TRBD1. This sequence was found in a human donor in good health. The DNA of the CDR3 is TGTGCCAGCAGTCGAGGACAGGGCCCTAACACTGAAGCTTTCTTT. This codes for CASSRGQGPNTEAFF.